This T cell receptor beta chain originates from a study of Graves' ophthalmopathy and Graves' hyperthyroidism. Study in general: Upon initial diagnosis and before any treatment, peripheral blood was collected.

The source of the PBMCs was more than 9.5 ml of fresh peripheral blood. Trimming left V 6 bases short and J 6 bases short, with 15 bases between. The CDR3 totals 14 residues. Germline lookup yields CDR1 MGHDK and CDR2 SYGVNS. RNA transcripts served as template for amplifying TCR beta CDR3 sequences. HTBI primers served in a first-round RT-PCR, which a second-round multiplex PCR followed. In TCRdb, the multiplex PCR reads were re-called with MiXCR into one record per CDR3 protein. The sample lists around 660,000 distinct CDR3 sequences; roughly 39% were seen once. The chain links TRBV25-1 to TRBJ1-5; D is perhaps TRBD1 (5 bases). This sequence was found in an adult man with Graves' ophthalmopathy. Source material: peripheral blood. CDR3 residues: CASRSGEKVQPQHF. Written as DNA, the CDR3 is TGTGCCAGCAGGTCGGGGGAAAAAGTTCAGCCCCAGCATTTT.